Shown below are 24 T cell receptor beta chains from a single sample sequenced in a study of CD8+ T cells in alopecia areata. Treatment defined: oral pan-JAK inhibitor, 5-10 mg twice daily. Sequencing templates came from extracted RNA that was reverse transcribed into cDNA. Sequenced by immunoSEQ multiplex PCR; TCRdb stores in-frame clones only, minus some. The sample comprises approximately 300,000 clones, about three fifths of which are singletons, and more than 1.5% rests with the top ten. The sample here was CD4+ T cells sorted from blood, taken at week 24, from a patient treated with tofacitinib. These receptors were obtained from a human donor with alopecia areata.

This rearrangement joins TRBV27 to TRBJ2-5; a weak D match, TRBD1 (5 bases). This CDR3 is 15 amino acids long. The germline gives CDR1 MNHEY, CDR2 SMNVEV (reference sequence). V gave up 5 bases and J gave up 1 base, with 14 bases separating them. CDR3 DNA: TGTGCCAGCAGTCCCAACCGCCAGGGCCAAGAGACCCAGTACTTC. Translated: CASSPNRQGQETQYF.

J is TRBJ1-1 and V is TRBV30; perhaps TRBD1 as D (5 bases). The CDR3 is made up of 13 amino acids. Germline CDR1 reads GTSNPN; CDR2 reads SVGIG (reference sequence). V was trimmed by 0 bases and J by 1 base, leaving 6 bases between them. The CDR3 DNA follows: TGTGCCTGGAGTGTACAGGCGAACACTGAAGCTTTCTTT. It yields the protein CAWSVQANTEAFF.

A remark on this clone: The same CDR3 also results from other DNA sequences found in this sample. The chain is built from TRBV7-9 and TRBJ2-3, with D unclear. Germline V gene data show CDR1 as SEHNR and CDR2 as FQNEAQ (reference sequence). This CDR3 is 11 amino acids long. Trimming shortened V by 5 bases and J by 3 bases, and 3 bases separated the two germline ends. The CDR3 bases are TGTGCCAGCAGCGCAACAGATACGCAGTATTTT. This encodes CASSATDTQYF.

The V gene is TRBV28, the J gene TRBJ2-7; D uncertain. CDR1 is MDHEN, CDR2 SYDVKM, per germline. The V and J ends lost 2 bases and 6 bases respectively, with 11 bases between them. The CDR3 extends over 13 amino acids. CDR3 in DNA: TGTGCCAGCAGTTTACCGGGTGTAGGCGAGCAGTACTTC. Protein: CASSLPGVGEQYF.

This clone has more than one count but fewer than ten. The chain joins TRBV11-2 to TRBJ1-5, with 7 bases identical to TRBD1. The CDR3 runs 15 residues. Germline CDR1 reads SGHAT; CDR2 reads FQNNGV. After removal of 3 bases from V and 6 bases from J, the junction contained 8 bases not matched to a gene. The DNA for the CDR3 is TGTGCCAGCAGCTTCAGTTCAGGGGACAGTCAGCCCCAGCATTTT. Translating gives CASSFSSGDSQPQHF.

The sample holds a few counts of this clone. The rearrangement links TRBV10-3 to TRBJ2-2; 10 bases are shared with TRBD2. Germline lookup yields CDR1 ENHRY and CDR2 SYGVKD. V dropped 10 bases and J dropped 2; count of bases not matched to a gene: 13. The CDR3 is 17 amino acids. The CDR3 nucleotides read TGTGCCAGCAGAGGAAGCGTAGCGGGGGGTAACACCGGGGAGCTGTTTTTT. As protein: CASRGSVAGGNTGELFF.

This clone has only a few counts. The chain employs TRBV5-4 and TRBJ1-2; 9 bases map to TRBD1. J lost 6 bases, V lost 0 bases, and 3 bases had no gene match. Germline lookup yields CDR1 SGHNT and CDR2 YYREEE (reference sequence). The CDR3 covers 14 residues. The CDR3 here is CASSLDRGQDGYTF. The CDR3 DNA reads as TGTGCCAGCAGCTTGGACAGGGGGCAAGATGGCTACACCTTC. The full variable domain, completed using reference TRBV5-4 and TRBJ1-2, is ETGVTQSPTHLIKTRGQQVTLRCSSQSGHNTVSWYQQALGQGPQFIFQYYREEENGRGNFPPRFSGLQFPNYSSELNVNALELDDSALYLCASSLDRGQDGYTFGSGTRLTVV.

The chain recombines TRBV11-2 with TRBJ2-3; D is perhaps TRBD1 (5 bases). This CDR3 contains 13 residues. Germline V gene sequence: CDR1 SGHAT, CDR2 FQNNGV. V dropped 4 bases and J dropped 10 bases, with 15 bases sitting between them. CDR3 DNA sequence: TGTGCCAGCAGCTACGATAGGGGCCAGGCGCAGTATTTT. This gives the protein CASSYDRGQAQYF.

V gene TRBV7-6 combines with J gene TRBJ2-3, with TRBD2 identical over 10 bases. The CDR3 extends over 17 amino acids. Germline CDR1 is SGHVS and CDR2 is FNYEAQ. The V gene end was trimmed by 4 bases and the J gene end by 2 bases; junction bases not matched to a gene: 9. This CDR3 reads CASSSAGTSEYTDTQYF. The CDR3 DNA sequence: TGTGCCAGCAGCTCCGCCGGGACTAGCGAATACACAGATACGCAGTATTTT.

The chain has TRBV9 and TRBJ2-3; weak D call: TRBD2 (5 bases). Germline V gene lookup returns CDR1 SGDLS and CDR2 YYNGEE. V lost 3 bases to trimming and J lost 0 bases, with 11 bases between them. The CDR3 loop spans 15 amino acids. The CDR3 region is CASSGAGSSTDTQYF. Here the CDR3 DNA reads TGTGCCAGCAGCGGGGCGGGCAGCAGCACAGATACGCAGTATTTT.

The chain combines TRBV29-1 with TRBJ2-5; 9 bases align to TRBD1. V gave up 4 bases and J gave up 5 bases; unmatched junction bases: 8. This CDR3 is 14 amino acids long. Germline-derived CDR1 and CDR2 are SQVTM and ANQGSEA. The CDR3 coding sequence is TGCAGCGTTGGCATCAACAGGGGGCCCGAGACCCAGTACTTC. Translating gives CSVGINRGPETQYF.

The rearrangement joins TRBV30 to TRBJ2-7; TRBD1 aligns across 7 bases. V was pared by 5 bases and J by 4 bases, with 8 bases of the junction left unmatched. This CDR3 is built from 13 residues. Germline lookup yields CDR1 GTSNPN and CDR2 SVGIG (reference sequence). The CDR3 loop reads CAWERQGAYEQYF. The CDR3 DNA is TGTGCCTGGGAAAGACAGGGAGCTTACGAGCAGTACTTC.

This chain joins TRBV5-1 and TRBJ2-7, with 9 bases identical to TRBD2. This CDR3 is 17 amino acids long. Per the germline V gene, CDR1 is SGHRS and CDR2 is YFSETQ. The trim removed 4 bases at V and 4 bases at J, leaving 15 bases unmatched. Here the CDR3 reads CASSMSSGIPTGYEQYF. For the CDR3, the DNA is TGCGCCAGCAGCATGTCTAGCGGGATCCCGACGGGTTACGAGCAGTACTTC. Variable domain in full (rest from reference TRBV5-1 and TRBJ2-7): KAGVTQTPRYLIKTRGQQVTLSCSPISGHRSVSWYQQTPGQGLQFLFEYFSETQRNKGNFPGRFSGRQFSNSRSEMNVSTLELGDSALYLCASSMSSGIPTGYEQYFGPGTRLTVT.

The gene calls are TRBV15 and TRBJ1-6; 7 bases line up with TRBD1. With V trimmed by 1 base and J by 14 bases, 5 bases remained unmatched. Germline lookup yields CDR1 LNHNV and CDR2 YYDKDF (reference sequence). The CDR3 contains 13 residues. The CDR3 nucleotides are TGTGCCACCAGCAGAGTGACTACAGGGGCCCTCCACTTT. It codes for CATSRVTTGALHF.

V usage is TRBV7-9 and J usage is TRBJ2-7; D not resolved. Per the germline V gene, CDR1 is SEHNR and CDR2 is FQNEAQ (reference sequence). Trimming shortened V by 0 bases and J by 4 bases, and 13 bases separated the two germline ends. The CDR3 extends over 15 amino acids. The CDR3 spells CASSLAGSPEYEQYF. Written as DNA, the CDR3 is TGTGCCAGCAGCTTAGCCGGATCCCCCGAATACGAGCAGTACTTC.

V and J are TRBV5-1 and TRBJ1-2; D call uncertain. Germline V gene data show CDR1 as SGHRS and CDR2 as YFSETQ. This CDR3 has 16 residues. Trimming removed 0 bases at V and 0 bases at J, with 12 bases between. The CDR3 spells CASSLGPGIANYGYTF. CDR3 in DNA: TGCGCCAGCAGCTTGGGACCGGGAATAGCTAACTATGGCTACACCTTC.

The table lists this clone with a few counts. DNA for the CDR3: TGTGCCAGCTCACCAGGGACAGGCGCCTCCTACGAGCAGTACTTC. Translation gives CASSPGTGASYEQYF. The V and J genes are TRBV18 and TRBJ2-7; 8 bases line up with TRBD1. In germline, CDR1 is KGHSH, CDR2 LQKENI. The V gene end was trimmed by 2 bases and the J gene end by 0 bases; junction bases not matched to a gene: 3. The CDR3 covers 15 residues.

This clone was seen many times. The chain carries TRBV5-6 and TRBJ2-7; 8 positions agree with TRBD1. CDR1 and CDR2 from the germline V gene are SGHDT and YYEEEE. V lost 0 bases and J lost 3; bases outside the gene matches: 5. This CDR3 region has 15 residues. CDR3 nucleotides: TGTGCCAGCAGCTTGGTGGGACAGGAAATCTACGAGCAGTACTTC. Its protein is CASSLVGQEIYEQYF.

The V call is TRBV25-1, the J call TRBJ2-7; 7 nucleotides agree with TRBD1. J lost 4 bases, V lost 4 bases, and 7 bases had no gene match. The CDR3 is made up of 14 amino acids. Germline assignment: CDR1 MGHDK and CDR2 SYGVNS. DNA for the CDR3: TGTGCCAGCAGTGCTCTGGGGGACAGATACGAGCAGTACTTC. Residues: CASSALGDRYEQYF.

The CDR3 bases are TGTGCCAGCAGCTTAGCGCAGTTGAAGGGACGGACGAACACCGGGGAGCTGTTTTTT. Translating it yields CASSLAQLKGRTNTGELFF. The gene calls are TRBV7-9 and TRBJ2-2; D may be TRBD1 or TRBD2 (5 bases each). The germline CDR1 and CDR2 sequences are SEHNR and FQNEAQ (reference sequence). This CDR3 comprises 19 residues. V was shortened by 0 bases and J by 0 bases, with 17 bases between the two germline ends.

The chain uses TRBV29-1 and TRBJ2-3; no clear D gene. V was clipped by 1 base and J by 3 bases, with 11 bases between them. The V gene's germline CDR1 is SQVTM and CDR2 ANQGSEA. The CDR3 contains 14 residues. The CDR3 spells CSVEGHKGTDTQYF. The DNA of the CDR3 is TGCAGCGTTGAAGGACATAAAGGGACAGATACGCAGTATTTT.

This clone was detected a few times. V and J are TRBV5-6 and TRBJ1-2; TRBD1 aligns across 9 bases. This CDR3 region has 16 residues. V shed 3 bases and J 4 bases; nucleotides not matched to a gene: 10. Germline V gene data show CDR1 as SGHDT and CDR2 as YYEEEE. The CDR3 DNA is TGTGCCAGCAGCTACCGCCGACAGGGGGGAAGCTATGGCTACACCTTC. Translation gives CASSYRRQGGSYGYTF.

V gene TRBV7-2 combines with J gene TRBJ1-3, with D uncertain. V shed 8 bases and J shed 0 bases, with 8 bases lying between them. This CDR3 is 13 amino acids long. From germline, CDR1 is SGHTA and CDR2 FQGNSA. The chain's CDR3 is CASFQPSGNTIYF. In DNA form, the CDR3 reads TGTGCCAGCTTCCAGCCCTCTGGAAACACCATATATTTT.

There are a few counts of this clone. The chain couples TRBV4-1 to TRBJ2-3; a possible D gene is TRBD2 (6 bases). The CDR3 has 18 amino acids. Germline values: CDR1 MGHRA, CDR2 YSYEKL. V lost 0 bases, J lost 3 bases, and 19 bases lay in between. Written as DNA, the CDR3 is TGCGCCAGCAGCCAAGATCGGGCAGGACTAAGCTTGACAGATACGCAGTATTTT. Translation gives CASSQDRAGLSLTDTQYF.